A single sample is the source of the 16 T cell receptor beta chains below, sequenced in a study of shared T cell receptors in the human thymus. Libraries were prepared by immunoSEQ multiplex PCR; TCRdb keeps only in-frame clonotypes and omits some of them. The sample yields approximately 660,000 clones, more than 75% seen once. This sample was also put to use in a study of human thymus T cells.

Source material: thymocytes. The receptors originated from a boy under three years old with a congenital heart defect.

The chain couples TRBV29-1 to TRBJ2-7; TRBD2 might be the D (5 bases). Looked up from germline, CDR1 is SQVTM and CDR2 is ANQGSEA. Trimming removed 6 bases at V and 4 bases at J, with 16 bases between. The CDR3 covers 13 residues. The CDR3 loop reads CSVAGRARYEQYF. CDR3 in DNA: TGCAGCGTGGCCGGGCGGGCACGATACGAGCAGTACTTC.

This chain joins TRBV28 and TRBJ2-1; D ambiguous. This CDR3 has 16 residues. V was clipped by 4 bases and J by 2 bases, with 15 bases between them. Per the germline V gene, CDR1 is MDHEN and CDR2 is SYDVKM. The CDR3: CASSSLLDPPYNEQFF. DNA for the CDR3: TGTGCCAGCAGTTCCCTCCTAGATCCGCCCTACAATGAGCAGTTCTTC. Variable domain in full (rest from reference TRBV28 and TRBJ2-1): DVKVTQSSRYLVKRTGEKVFLECVQDMDHENMFWYRQDPGLGLRLIYFSYDVKMKEKGDIPEGYSVSREKKERFSLILESASTNQTSMYLCASSSLLDPPYNEQFFGPGTRLTVL.

The V gene is TRBV29-1, the J gene TRBJ2-4; 7 positions agree with TRBD2. The J segment lost 0 bases and the V segment lost 7 bases, leaving 3 bases of the junction unmatched. The CDR3 extends over 13 amino acids. CDR1 SQVTM and CDR2 ANQGSEA come from the germline V gene. The CDR3 loop is CSAGRGAKNIQYF. CDR3 bases: TGCAGCGCTGGGAGGGGAGCCAAAAACATTCAGTACTTC.

The J gene is TRBJ1-4, the V gene TRBV4-1; maybe TRBD1 (5 bases). Trimming removed 4 bases from V and 4 bases from J, with 13 bases in between. In germline, CDR1 is MGHRA, CDR2 YSYEKL. There are 15 residues in the CDR3. The CDR3, as DNA: TGCGCCAGCAGCCTAGGACAAAGGAATAATGAAAAACTGTTTTTT. This codes for CASSLGQRNNEKLFF.

This chain joins TRBV4-1 and TRBJ1-1; D unclear. The ends were cut back, 3 bases at V and 1 base at J, with 9 bases in the middle. This CDR3 is built from 14 residues. The germline V gene encodes CDR1 MGHRA and CDR2 YSYEKL. CDR3 amino acids: CASSHAEANTEAFF. The DNA for the CDR3 is TGCGCCAGCAGCCACGCCGAGGCGAACACTGAAGCTTTCTTT.

The chain recombines TRBV2 with TRBJ2-1; D is possibly TRBD2 (5 bases). There are 13 residues in the CDR3. Germline CDR1 and CDR2: SNHLY and FYNNEI. The V end lost 7 bases, the J end lost 6 bases, and 13 bases lay between the germline ends. CDR3 loop: CASMGDSVNEQFF. The CDR3 DNA reads TGTGCCAGCATGGGAGATTCGGTCAATGAGCAGTTCTTC.

This clone appeared a single time. The chain recombines TRBV5-1 with TRBJ2-2, with D perhaps TRBD2 (6 bases). Germline V lookup: CDR1 SGHRS, CDR2 YFSETQ. The V end lost 2 bases, the J end lost 7 bases, and 15 bases lay between the germline ends. This CDR3 contains 15 residues. As DNA, the CDR3 is TGCGCCAGCAGCTTCAGTGGGAGGCGGGTCGGGGAGCTGTTTTTT. Protein: CASSFSGRRVGELFF.

This sequence joins TRBV6-4 and TRBJ1-5; TRBD1 matches 7 bases. CDR1 is MRHNA, CDR2 SNTAGT, per germline. J gave up 7 bases and V 0 bases, and 12 bases lay outside the gene matches. This CDR3 has 17 residues. The DNA for the CDR3 is TGTGCCAGCAGTGACTCGAGGGGGCGTGCCGATGGCCAGCCCCAGCATTTT. Amino acid sequence: CASSDSRGRADGQPQHF.

The V and J genes are TRBV4-3 and TRBJ2-5, with 15 bases fitting TRBD2. This CDR3 region has 17 residues. The trim removed 4 bases at V and 5 bases at J, leaving 8 bases unmatched. Germline CDR1 reads LGHNA; CDR2 reads YSLEER. The CDR3 DNA sequence: TGCGCCAGCAGCCTGTGGACTAGCGGGAGGGCCGGGGAGACCCAGTACTTC. Translating it yields CASSLWTSGRAGETQYF.

The rearrangement joins TRBV5-4 to TRBJ2-7; D possibly corresponds to TRBD1 (6 bases). V was clipped by 4 bases and J by 3 bases, with 14 bases between them. Germline assignment: CDR1 SGHNT and CDR2 YYREEE (reference sequence). The CDR3 has 14 residues. DNA for the CDR3: TGTGCCAGCAGCACCAGGGACACCGACTACGAGCAGTACTTC. Protein sequence: CASSTRDTDYEQYF.

V and J are TRBV9 and TRBJ2-1; D uncertain. Deletions cut 3 bases from V and 7 bases from J, with 5 bases between. Germline CDR1 reads SGDLS; CDR2 reads YYNGEE. The CDR3 has 11 amino acids. In DNA form, the CDR3 reads TGTGCCAGCAGCGCCGGGAATGAGCAGTTCTTC. Protein: CASSAGNEQFF.

The chain employs TRBV30 and TRBJ2-5, with D perhaps matching TRBD1 (5 bases). Germline V lookup: CDR1 GTSNPN, CDR2 SVGIG (reference sequence). The V gene lost 6 bases and the J gene lost 3 bases, with 17 bases spanning the gap. The CDR3 is made up of 14 amino acids. In nucleotides, the CDR3 is TGTGCCTGCCTTAACCTAGGGGCCAAAGAGACCCAGTACTTC. This codes for CACLNLGAKETQYF.

This chain joins TRBV12-5 and TRBJ2-3; 9 positions match TRBD2. The length of the CDR3 is 12 residues. The germline V gene encodes CDR1 LGHNT and CDR2 FRNRAP. V dropped 6 bases and J dropped 14; count of bases not matched to a gene: 9. The CDR3 bases are TGTGCTAGTGGACAAAGCGGGAGGCCTTGGTATTTT. Its translation: CASGQSGRPWYF.

This sequence joins TRBV27 and TRBJ2-1; 9 bases map to TRBD1. V was clipped by 4 bases and J by 5 bases; unmatched bases: 6. Germline V lookup: CDR1 MNHEY, CDR2 SMNVEV (reference sequence). The CDR3 loop spans 15 amino acids. The CDR3 DNA reads TGTGCCAGCAGTTATAAGGGACAGGGAGACAATGAGCAGTTCTTC. Amino acid sequence: CASSYKGQGDNEQFF.

This clone appeared once. CDR3 in amino acids: CASSFSSYYEQYF. CDR3 nucleotide sequence: TGTGCCAGCAGTTTTAGCAGCTACTACGAGCAGTACTTC. The chain couples TRBV28 to TRBJ2-7; D is unresolved. Germline CDR1 reads MDHEN; CDR2 reads SYDVKM. Trimming took 3 bases from V and 3 from J, leaving 9 bases between them. The CDR3 spans 13 residues.

The rearrangement joins TRBV29-1 to TRBJ2-7, with D maybe TRBD1 (6 bases). The CDR3 loop spans 12 amino acids. V lost 7 bases, J lost 5 bases, and 15 bases lay in between. Germline values: CDR1 SQVTM, CDR2 ANQGSEA. The CDR3 DNA is TGCAGCGGGGTGGGGGCGGCCGACGAGCAGTACTTC. Translation: CSGVGAADEQYF.